This is a list of T cell receptor beta chains from one sample in a study of shared clonotypes between healthy human individuals. The protocol was immunoSEQ multiplex PCR, while the TCRdb copy is restricted to in-frame clones and leaves out a portion. The table has approximately 1,500,000 clones, about 96% seen once; the top ten hold over 1%. The source material was naive CD4+ T cells sorted from blood. These receptors were collected from a man aged 30 to 39 in good health. Both conserved end residues are part of each CDR3. The order of the fields is V gene, clone size, J gene, D gene, CDR3 DNA, CDR3 protein. D genes are given only for firm matches. Rows give clone size only sometimes, using once, few, many, or a class for an expanded clone.

V: TRBV6-1
size: -
J: TRBJ1-5
D: -
DNA: TGTGCCAGCAGTGACAGGGTTGGGCAGCCCCAGCATTTT
CDR3: CASSDRVGQPQHF

V: TRBV4-3
size: -
J: TRBJ2-1
D: -
DNA: TGCGCCAGCAGCCAGTTTGGAGCTGAATTCGGGTACAATGAGCAGTTCTTC
CDR3: CASSQFGAEFGYNEQFF

V: TRBV5-1
size: -
J: TRBJ2-7
D: -
DNA: TGCGCCAGCAGCAGGGACGGGACACGGTTATTCGAGCAGTACTTC
CDR3: CASSRDGTRLFEQYF

V: TRBV18
size: -
J: TRBJ2-1
D: TRBD1
DNA: TGTGCCAGCTCACCACCTGGGACAGGGAGGGGCAATGAGCAGTTCTTC
CDR3: CASSPPGTGRGNEQFF

V: TRBV13
size: -
J: TRBJ2-5
D: -
DNA: TGTGCCAGCAGCCTGGCAGGGGCCTGGGGGACCCAGTACTTC
CDR3: CASSLAGAWGTQYF

V: TRBV7-2
size: -
J: TRBJ2-1
D: TRBD2
DNA: TGTGCCAGCAGCTTAGTTAGCGGGAGGGCCAACAATGAGCAGTTCTTC
CDR3: CASSLVSGRANNEQFF

V: TRBV20-1
size: -
J: TRBJ2-7
D: -
DNA: TGCAGCCTGACTGAGGGTCTCGAGCAGTACTTC
CDR3: CSLTEGLEQYF

V: TRBV2
size: once
J: TRBJ2-3
D: -
DNA: TGTGCCAGCAGTTTCGGGGCAGATACGCAGTATTTT
CDR3: CASSFGADTQYF

V: TRBV4-2
size: -
J: TRBJ2-1
D: -
DNA: TGTGCCAGCAGCCAAGAGGTGGGTGGGGGATACAATGAGCAGTTCTTC
CDR3: CASSQEVGGGYNEQFF

V: TRBV9
size: -
J: TRBJ2-3
D: TRBD2
DNA: TGTGCCAGCAGCGTAGGTAGGGCTAGCGGGAAAGATACGCAGTATTTT
CDR3: CASSVGRASGKDTQYF

V: TRBV19
size: -
J: TRBJ2-2
D: TRBD2
DNA: TGTGCCAGTAGTTCGACTAGCGGGTCTTACACCGGGGAGCTGTTTTTT
CDR3: CASSSTSGSYTGELFF

V: TRBV5-4
size: -
J: TRBJ2-5
D: TRBD1
DNA: TGTGCCAGCAGCCCGGGGACAGCACAAGAGACCCAGTACTTC
CDR3: CASSPGTAQETQYF

V: TRBV27
size: -
J: TRBJ2-7
D: TRBD2
DNA: TGTGCCAGCAGCATTGGGGCGGGAGAAATCTACGAGCAGTACTTC
CDR3: CASSIGAGEIYEQYF

V: TRBV4-2
size: -
J: TRBJ2-1
D: TRBD2
DNA: TGTGCCAGCAGCCAAGACCCGGGGACTAGCGGCAGCAATGAGCAGTTCTTC
CDR3: CASSQDPGTSGSNEQFF

V: TRBV7-3
size: -
J: TRBJ1-5
D: -
DNA: TGTGCCAGCAGCAGGACAGTCAATCAGCCCCAGCATTTT
CDR3: CASSRTVNQPQHF

V: TRBV5-4
size: -
J: TRBJ2-3
D: TRBD2
DNA: TGTGCCAGCAGCATCAGACTAGCGGGAGATGGAGATACGCAGTATTTT
CDR3: CASSIRLAGDGDTQYF

V: TRBV9
size: -
J: TRBJ1-5
D: TRBD1
DNA: TGTGCCAGCAGCGTAGGGGACAGCCGAGGGCCCCAGCATTTT
CDR3: CASSVGDSRGPQHF

V: TRBV5-6
size: -
J: TRBJ1-2
D: -
DNA: TGTGCCAGCAGCTTGGGGGGTACTAACTATGGCTACACCTTC
CDR3: CASSLGGTNYGYTF

V: TRBV28
size: once
J: TRBJ1-2
D: -
DNA: TGTGCCAGTAAAGGTTTAGCGCCCTACTTC
CDR3: CASKGLAPYF

V: TRBV6-5
size: few
J: TRBJ1-5
D: -
DNA: TGTGCCAGCAAGTTACGACAGGCCAATCAGCCCCAGCATTTT
CDR3: CASKLRQANQPQHF

V: TRBV5-1
size: -
J: TRBJ2-7
D: -
DNA: TGCGCCAGCAGCTTGAGACCAACCCCATACGAGCAGTACTTC
CDR3: CASSLRPTPYEQYF

V: TRBV2
size: -
J: TRBJ2-4
D: -
DNA: TGTGCCAGCAGTGTTTTAGGGTTGGGGAGCAAAAACATTCAGTACTTC
CDR3: CASSVLGLGSKNIQYF

V: TRBV28
size: once
J: TRBJ2-3
D: -
DNA: TGTGCCAGCAGCTTCCCACAGGGAACAGATACGCAGTATTTT
CDR3: CASSFPQGTDTQYF

V: TRBV19
size: few
J: TRBJ1-5
D: TRBD1
DNA: TGTGCCAGTAAAGGGACAGGATCTCAGCCCCAGCATTTT
CDR3: CASKGTGSQPQHF

V: TRBV2
size: -
J: TRBJ2-7
D: -
DNA: TGTGCCAGCAGCGTAGACAGTTACGAGCAGTACTTC
CDR3: CASSVDSYEQYF

V: TRBV10-3
size: -
J: TRBJ2-3
D: -
DNA: TGTGCCATCAGTGAGTTAACGGGCCTTGCCCCCCCAGATACGCAGTATTTT
CDR3: CAISELTGLAPPDTQYF

V: TRBV14
size: -
J: TRBJ1-2
D: -
DNA: TGTGCCAGCAGCCAAGTAGTGGGAACCGGCCGCTTGTTTGGCTACACCTTC
CDR3: CASSQVVGTGRLFGYTF